This T cell receptor (beta chain) is drawn from a study of CD8 T cells in cerebrospinal fluid in Alzheimer's disease (dated by TCRdb to 2020 to 2021). Concerning the study at large: CSF T cell clonal expansion was assessed with two single-cell approaches: plate-based nested PCR sequencing and droplet-based sequencing. This study tested whether clonally expanded T cells could be found in cerebrospinal fluid from healthy elderly individuals and from patients with neurodegenerative disease. A total of approximately 23 samples were covered by the CSF gene-expression analysis, in which Parkinson's disease patients were included. The droplet-based CSF comparison of patients and controls included roughly nine healthy controls (around 11,000 cells) and roughly nine patients with MCI or Alzheimer's disease (more than 10,000 cells).

Frequency indicates this clonotype is medium-sized (0.01 to 0.1%); no count is kept. Its specific antigen is unknown. All participants were free of acute infectious disease and in good physical condition. For droplet-based sequencing, live CSF cells were sorted with a live/dead marker. CSF was obtained by lumbar puncture, and immune cells were pelleted by centrifugation at 300g. Each CSF sample was examined for red blood cells, and any sample with blood contamination was excluded. CSF cells were cryopreserved by placing the cells in freezing medium, freezing the cells overnight at -80 degrees C, and then storing the cells in liquid nitrogen. Before analysis, CSF samples were stored for less than six months. Summary of the overall study and its limitations: The largest CSF clone made up a higher percentage of TCRs in patients with MCI or Alzheimer's disease than in controls. In pooled data, a highly expanded clone (at least 3% of TCRs) occurred in 1 of 10 healthy subjects versus 4 of 6 Alzheimer's patients. Only samples with detectable clones went into the overall clonality comparison: approximately 11 healthy, 5 MCI, 5 AD, and 6 PD. The EBV-specific clones were neither the most highly expanded clones nor enriched among patients. It was cautioned by the authors that a causal link between EBV and Alzheimer's disease is not established by the detection of EBV-specific TCRs in CSF.

The library relied on 10x single-cell sequencing. Profiling of CSF cells was done with 10X Genomics single-cell V(D)J and 5' gene-expression libraries. An Illumina NextSeq550 was used to sequence the CSF single-cell TCR libraries. The original pipeline was this. After V(D)J reads were mapped to the vdj-GRCh38 alts ensemble 2.0.0 reference, the Cell Ranger vdj pipeline was used to analyse the reads. Clonotypes were defined as cell barcodes sharing the same set of productive CDR3 nucleotide sequences. To connect clonality with transcriptional profiles, clonotype information was added to the gene-expression metadata in Seurat v3.0. CSF cells with more than 1,800 genes, more than 7,500 UMIs or more than 10% mitochondrial reads were excluded. To find TCRs with known antigen specificity, CDR3-beta sequences were matched against VDJdb. Network analysis of clone sharing used the R package qgraph and included only TCRs with complete alpha and beta chains. Through TCRdb reprocessing, the reads give one entry per CDR3 protein sequence; DNA is omitted. These V and J calls derive from TCRdb rather than the authors' analysis. The sample table includes 1,000 or so distinct CDR3 sequences. Approximately 15% of the sample belongs to the ten largest clones.

For CDR1 and CDR2, the germline V gene lists MNHEY and SVGEGT. The CDR3 starts with the cysteine, ends with the phenylalanine, and has 14 residues. DNA for this receptor is not on file. The sequence is built from TRBV6-2 or TRBV6-3 and TRBJ2-6. Specimen: cerebrospinal fluid. This TCR was recovered from a human donor in good health. The CDR3 in this case is CASSYPDTSNVLTF.